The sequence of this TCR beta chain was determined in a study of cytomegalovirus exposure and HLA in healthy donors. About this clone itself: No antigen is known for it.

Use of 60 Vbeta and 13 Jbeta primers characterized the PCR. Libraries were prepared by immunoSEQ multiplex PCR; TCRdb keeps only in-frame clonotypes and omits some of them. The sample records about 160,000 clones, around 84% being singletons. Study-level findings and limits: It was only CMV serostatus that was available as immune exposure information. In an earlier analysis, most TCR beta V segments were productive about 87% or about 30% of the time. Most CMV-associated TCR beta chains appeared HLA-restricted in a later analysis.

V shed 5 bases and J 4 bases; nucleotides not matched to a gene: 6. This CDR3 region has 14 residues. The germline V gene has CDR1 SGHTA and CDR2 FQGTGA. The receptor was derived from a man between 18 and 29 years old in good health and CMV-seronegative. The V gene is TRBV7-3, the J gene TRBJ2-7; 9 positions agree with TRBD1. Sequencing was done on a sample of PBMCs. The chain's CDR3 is CASSEQGARYEQYF. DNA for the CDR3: TGTGCCAGCAGCGAACAGGGGGCTCGGTACGAGCAGTACTTC.